A selection of T cell receptor beta chains follows, all from one sample in a study of T cell repertoires in ileal Crohn's disease. Profiled with immunoSEQ multiplex PCR; TCRdb holds only in-frame clones, not every one. The sample contains 13,000 to 15,000 clones, about 73% of which appear only once. The sequencing input was ileal tissue. Receptor source: an adult with Crohn's disease. The conserved cysteine and the conserved F or W are not part of the CDR3 here. Each record gives: V gene, J gene, CDR3 protein.

TRBV4-2	TRBJ1-6	ASSQRGRGQDNSPLH
TRBV5-6	TRBJ2-3	ASSWGGVASTDTQY
TRBV18	TRBJ1-2	ASSPLQGQGDGYT
TRBV10-3	TRBJ2-7	AISDRGYYEQY
TRBV28	TRBJ1-6	ASRSGSSYNSPLH
TRBV7-3	TRBJ2-1	ASSLSGGAFNEQF
TRBV18	TRBJ1-1	ASSPGLTDTEAF
TRBV5-4	TRBJ2-3	ASSPSAGVTDTQY
TRBV7-6	TRBJ1-1	ASSVQGYTEAF
TRBV18	TRBJ1-4	ASSPPTGGNGKLF
TRBV19	TRBJ1-1	ASRALWGPGTEAF
TRBV28	TRBJ1-2	ASRPGWGQGARGVYGYT
TRBV6-5	TRBJ2-7	ASSEQGTTSYEQY
TRBV19	TRBJ1-5	ASSRQGRQPQH
TRBV11-2	TRBJ1-1	ASSMRNTEAF
TRBV6-1	TRBJ2-5	ASSESGTGSWAQY
TRBV2	TRBJ2-5	ASSEIEVGTQY
TRBV7-6	TRBJ1-6	ASSSSGYNSPLH
TRBV7-3	TRBJ2-5	ASSSGTGARGETQY
TRBV28	TRBJ2-1	ASRSLAGSSYNEQF
TRBV2	TRBJ2-3	ASMRTSGTDTQY
TRBV15	TRBJ2-5	ATSRVAGGLETQY
TRBV5-1	TRBJ1-1	ASSWGGPGNTEAF
TRBV11-3	TRBJ2-5	ASSPGLAGETQETQY
TRBV5-1	TRBJ1-2	ASSLGREGYT
TRBV6-1	TRBJ2-1	ASYNGGALNNEQF
TRBV23-1	TRBJ1-1	ASSLPNPTGASLRNNTEAF
TRBV6-4	TRBJ2-2	ASRPRGDRTGELF
TRBV28	TRBJ1-5	ASTTGGQPQH
TRBV27	TRBJ1-6	ASSLGQGLENSPLH
TRBV18	TRBJ2-2	ASSPPGQGGTGELF
TRBV7-2	TRBJ1-2	ASSLGGTASHYGYT
TRBV18	TRBJ1-3	ASSPGTMDGNTIY
TRBV7-9	TRBJ2-1	ASSSARLAGSYNEQF
TRBV5-1	TRBJ2-1	ASSLKRGSYNEQF
TRBV4-1	TRBJ2-7	ASSSLARGDYEQY
TRBV5-5	TRBJ1-2	ASSWGYTGLGYGYT
TRBV28	TRBJ2-5	ASSNRGQSEETQY
TRBV29-1	TRBJ2-7	SARRGDRGYEQY
TRBV2	TRBJ2-3	ASSLGQALISTDTQY